This TCR beta chain was captured in a study of T cells expressing NK-cell markers (dated by TCRdb to the early 2020s). As for the study more broadly: In sorted CD3+CD56+NKG2C+, CD3+CD56+NKG2C- and CD3+CD56-NKG2C+ T-cell subsets from eight or nine donors, TCR beta-chain repertoires were profiled. Of the eight sequenced donors, seven were found to be HCMV-seropositive and one was found to be HCMV-seronegative. The study sequenced eight donors, all healthy volunteers chosen at random: three men and five women. Libraries were sequenced as 2 x 150 bp reads on Illumina HiSeq 2000/2500, MiSeq or NextSeq.

HCMV serostatus was determined by detecting HCMV-specific IgG in serum with a commercial ELISA kit. Ficoll density gradient centrifugation was used to isolate peripheral blood mononuclear cells from blood. Sequencer: Illumina HiSeq 2000. 5'RACE template switching, by which a universal primer site and unique molecular identifiers were added, was used to make TCR beta cDNA libraries. cDNA synthesis was primed from the TCR beta constant segment, followed by two successive PCR amplification steps. The study's own analysis went as follows. MIGEC was used to demultiplex reads and group the reads by UMI, and MiTCR was used to assemble and quantify clonotypes. To exclude erroneous sequences, any TCR cDNA sequence not supported by at least two reads was discarded. The tcR package was used for downstream repertoire analysis, with clonotypes matched between fractions based on CDR3 nucleotide sequence plus V segment. Antigen specificity was annotated against VDJdb with VDJmatch, allowing one amino acid substitution in CDR3. TCRdb reprocessed the reads and lists each CDR3 protein sequence as a single entry, with no DNA. What appears here as the V and J calls and clone size reflects TCRdb's work, not the paper's. The table for this sample records 300,000 to 450,000 distinct CDR3 sequences. The ten largest clonotypes hold roughly 5.2% of the sample.

The research as a whole found: Those dominant clonotypes were again the most abundant among CD3+CD56-NKG2C+ cells in a few donors, at roughly 25-65%. It remained unclear whether the expanded NKG2C-expressing T cell clones were specific for HCMV antigens. For 6 or 7 donors, the dominant CD3+CD56+NKG2C+ clonotypes were among the top 10 CD8+ clonotypes and accounted for about 1.0-7.5% of CD8+ T cells.

On this clonotype itself: The antigen this receptor binds is unknown.

Including cysteine and phenylalanine, the CDR3 has 14 amino acids. No DNA is recorded. Based on the germline V gene, the CDR1 and CDR2 sequences are LGHNA and YNFKEQ. This TCR was sampled from a man between 18 and 69 years old in good health. The chain uses TRBV4-2 and TRBJ2-2. Input material: blood T cells: a sorted CD56 or NKG2C T cell subset, CD4+ or CD8+ T cells, or bulk PBMC T cells (not recorded which). CDR3 sequence: CASSQRATNGELFF.